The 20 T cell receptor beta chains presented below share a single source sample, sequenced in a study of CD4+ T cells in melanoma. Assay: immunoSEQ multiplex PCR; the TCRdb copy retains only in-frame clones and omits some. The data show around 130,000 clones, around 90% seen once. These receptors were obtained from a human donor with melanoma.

CDR3 region: CASSNRTALYGYTF. CDR3 coding DNA: TGTGCCAGCAGCAACAGGACGGCCCTTTATGGCTACACCTTC. The genes are TRBV5-8 and TRBJ1-2; maybe TRBD1 (5 bases). The V end was cut by 4 bases, the J end by 5 bases, with 15 bases between. The germline V gene has CDR1 SGHTS and CDR2 YDEGEE. The CDR3 has 14 amino acids.

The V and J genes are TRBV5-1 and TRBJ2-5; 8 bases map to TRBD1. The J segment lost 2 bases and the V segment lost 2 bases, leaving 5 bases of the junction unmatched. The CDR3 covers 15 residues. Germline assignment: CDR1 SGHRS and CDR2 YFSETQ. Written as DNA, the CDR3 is TGCGCCAGCAGCTTACTAACAGGGGGACAAGAGACCCAGTACTTC. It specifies CASSLLTGGQETQYF. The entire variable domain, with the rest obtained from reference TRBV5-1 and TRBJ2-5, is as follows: KAGVTQTPRYLIKTRGQQVTLSCSPISGHRSVSWYQQTPGQGLQFLFEYFSETQRNKGNFPGRFSGRQFSNSRSEMNVSTLELGDSALYLCASSLLTGGQETQYFGPGTRLLVL.

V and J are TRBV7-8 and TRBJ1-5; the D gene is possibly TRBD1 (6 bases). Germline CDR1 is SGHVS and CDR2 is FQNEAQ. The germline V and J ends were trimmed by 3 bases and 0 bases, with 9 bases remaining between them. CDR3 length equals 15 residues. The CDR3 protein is CASSLAGASNQPQHF. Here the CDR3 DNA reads TGTGCCAGCAGCTTGGCAGGGGCTAGCAATCAGCCCCAGCATTTT.

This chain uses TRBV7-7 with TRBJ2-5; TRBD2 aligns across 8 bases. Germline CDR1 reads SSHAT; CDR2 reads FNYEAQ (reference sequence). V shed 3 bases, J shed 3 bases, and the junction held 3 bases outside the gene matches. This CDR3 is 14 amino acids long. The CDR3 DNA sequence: TGTGCCAGCAGCTTCGCGGGGGGCGAAGAGACCCAGTACTTC. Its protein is CASSFAGGEETQYF. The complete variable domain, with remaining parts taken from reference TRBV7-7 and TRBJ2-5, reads GAGVSQSPRYKVTKRGQDVTLRCDPISSHATLYWYQQALGQGPEFLTYFNYEAQPDKSGLPSDRFSAERPEGSISTLTIQRTEQRDSAMYRCASSFAGGEETQYFGPGTRLLVL.

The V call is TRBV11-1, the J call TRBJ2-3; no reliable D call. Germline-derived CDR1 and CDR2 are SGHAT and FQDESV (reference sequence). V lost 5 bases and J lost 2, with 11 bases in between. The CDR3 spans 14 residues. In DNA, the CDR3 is TGTGCCAGCAGCAAGGACCATAACACAGATACGCAGTATTTT. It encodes CASSKDHNTDTQYF.

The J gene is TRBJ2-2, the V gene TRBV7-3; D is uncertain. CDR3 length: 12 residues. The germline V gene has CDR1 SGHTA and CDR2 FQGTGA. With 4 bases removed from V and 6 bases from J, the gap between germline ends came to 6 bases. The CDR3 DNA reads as TGTGCCAGCAGCTCCCCCCCCGGGGAGCTGTTTTTT. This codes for CASSSPPGELFF.

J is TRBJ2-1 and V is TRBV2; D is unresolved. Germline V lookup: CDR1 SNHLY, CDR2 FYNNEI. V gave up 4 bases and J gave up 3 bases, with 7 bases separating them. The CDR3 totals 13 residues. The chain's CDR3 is CASSAVGYNEQFF. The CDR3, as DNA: TGTGCCAGCAGTGCTGTGGGCTACAATGAGCAGTTCTTC.

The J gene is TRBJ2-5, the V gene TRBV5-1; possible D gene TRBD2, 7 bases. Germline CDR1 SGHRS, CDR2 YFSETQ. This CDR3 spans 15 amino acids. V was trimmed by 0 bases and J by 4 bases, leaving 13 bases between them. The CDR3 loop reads CASSLGRGAGETQYF. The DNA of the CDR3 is TGCGCCAGCAGCTTGGGACGGGGGGCAGGAGAGACCCAGTACTTC.

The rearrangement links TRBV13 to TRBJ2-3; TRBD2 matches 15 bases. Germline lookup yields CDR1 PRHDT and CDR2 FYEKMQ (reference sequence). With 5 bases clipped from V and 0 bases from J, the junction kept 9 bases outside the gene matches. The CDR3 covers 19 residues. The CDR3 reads CASSRPGLAGGKSTDTQYF. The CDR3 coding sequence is TGTGCCAGCAGCCGCCCGGGACTAGCGGGGGGTAAAAGCACAGATACGCAGTATTTT.

Here the CDR3 reads CASSSRITAGTGAETQYF. The DNA of the CDR3 is TGTGCCAGCAGCTCAAGAATCACGGCCGGGACAGGGGCGGAGACCCAGTACTTC. This sequence joins TRBV5-4 and TRBJ2-5; 10 nucleotides agree with TRBD1. Germline V gene sequence: CDR1 SGHNT, CDR2 YYREEE (reference sequence). V was pared by 3 bases and J by 5 bases, with 16 bases of the junction left unmatched. CDR3 length: 18 residues.

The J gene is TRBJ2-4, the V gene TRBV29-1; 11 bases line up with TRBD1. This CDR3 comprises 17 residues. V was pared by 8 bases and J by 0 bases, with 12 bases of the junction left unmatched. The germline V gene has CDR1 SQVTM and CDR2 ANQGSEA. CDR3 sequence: CSITGTGGVLAKNIQYF. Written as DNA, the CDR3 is TGCAGCATAACCGGGACAGGGGGTGTTCTAGCCAAAAACATTCAGTACTTC.

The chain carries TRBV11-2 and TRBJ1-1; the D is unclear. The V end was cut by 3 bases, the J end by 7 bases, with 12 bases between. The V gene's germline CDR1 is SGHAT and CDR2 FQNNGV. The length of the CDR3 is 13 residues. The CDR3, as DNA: TGTGCCAGCAGCTTTCATTCGGGAGGTGAAGCTTTCTTT. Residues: CASSFHSGGEAFF.

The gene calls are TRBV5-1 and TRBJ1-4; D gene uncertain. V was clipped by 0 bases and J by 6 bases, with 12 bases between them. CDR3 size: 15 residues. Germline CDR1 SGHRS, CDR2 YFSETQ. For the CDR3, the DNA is TGCGCCAGCAGCTTGGAACCTCGCGGGGATGAAAAACTGTTTTTT. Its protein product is CASSLEPRGDEKLFF.

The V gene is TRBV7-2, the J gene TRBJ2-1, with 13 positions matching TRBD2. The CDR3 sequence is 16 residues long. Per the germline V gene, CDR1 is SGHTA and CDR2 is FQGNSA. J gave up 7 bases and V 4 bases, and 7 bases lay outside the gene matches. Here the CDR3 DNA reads TGTGCCAGCAGCTCTCGACTAGCGGGGGGAAGGAATGAGCAGTTCTTC. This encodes CASSSRLAGGRNEQFF.

The CDR3 loop is CASSLASGGTDTQYF. In nucleotides, the CDR3 is TGTGCCAGCAGCTTAGCTAGCGGGGGCACAGATACGCAGTATTTT. J is TRBJ2-3 and V is TRBV7-3, with 9 positions matching TRBD2. The CDR3 is made up of 15 amino acids. Germline CDR1 is SGHTA and CDR2 is FQGTGA. V gave up 2 bases and J gave up 1 base; unmatched junction bases: 1.

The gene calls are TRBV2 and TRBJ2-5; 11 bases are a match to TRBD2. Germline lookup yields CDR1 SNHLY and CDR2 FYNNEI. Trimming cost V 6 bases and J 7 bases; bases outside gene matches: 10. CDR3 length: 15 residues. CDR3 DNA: TGTGCCAGCAGGTTAGGACTAGCGGGCCTGGGGACCCAGTACTTC. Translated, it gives CASRLGLAGLGTQYF.

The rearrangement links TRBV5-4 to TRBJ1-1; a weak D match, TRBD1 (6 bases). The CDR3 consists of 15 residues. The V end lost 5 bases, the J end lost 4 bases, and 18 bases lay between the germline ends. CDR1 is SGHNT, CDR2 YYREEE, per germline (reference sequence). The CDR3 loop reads CASSAIPTGSTEAFF. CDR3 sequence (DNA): TGTGCCAGCAGTGCTATTCCAACAGGGAGCACTGAAGCTTTCTTT. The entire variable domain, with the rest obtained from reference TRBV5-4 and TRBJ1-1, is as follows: ETGVTQSPTHLIKTRGQQVTLRCSSQSGHNTVSWYQQALGQGPQFIFQYYREEENGRGNFPPRFSGLQFPNYSSELNVNALELDDSALYLCASSAIPTGSTEAFFGQGTRLTVV.

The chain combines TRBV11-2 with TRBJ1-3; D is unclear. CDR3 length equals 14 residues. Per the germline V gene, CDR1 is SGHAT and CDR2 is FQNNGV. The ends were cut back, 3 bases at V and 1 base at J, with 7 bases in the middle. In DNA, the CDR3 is TGTGCCAGCAGCTTCGCGGGATCTGGAAACACCATATATTTT. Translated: CASSFAGSGNTIYF.

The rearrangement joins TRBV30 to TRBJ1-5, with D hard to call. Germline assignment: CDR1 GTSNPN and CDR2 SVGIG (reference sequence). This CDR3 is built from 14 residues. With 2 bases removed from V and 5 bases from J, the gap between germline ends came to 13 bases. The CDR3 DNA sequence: TGTGCCTGGAGTTCCGGACTCCTACATCAGCCCCAGCATTTT. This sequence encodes CAWSSGLLHQPQHF.

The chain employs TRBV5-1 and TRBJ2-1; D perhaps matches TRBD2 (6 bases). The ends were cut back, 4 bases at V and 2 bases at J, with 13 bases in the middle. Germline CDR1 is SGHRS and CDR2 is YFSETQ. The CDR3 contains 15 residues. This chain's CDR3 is CASSAGQGPYNEQFF. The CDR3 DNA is TGCGCCAGCAGCGCGGGGCAGGGACCCTACAATGAGCAGTTCTTC.